This entry features one TCR beta chain sequence. The target antigen is unknown. The data were taken from a study of cytomegalovirus exposure and HLA in healthy donors. PCR used 60 Vbeta primers and 13 Jbeta primers. Produced via immunoSEQ multiplex PCR; TCRdb's table is partial and in-frame only. In total, the table holds 60,000 to 80,000 clones. Broader study findings: Several top significant clusters appeared, in a later analysis, to be linked to common viral pathogens. Judged likely to be a sequencing artifact was a cluster of highly shared sequence variants.

The sequence was collected from a boy aged 5 to 17 in good health and CMV-seronegative. The sample was PBMCs.

CDR3: CASSPRQGNSPLHF. CDR3 nucleotide sequence: TGTGCCAGCAGCCCCCGACAGGGGAATTCACCCCTCCACTTT. This chain links TRBV2 with TRBJ1-6; 8 bases line up with TRBD1. This CDR3 has 14 residues. V lost 6 bases, J lost 7 bases, and 5 bases stayed unmatched. The germline V gene has CDR1 SNHLY and CDR2 FYNNEI.